The 25 T cell receptor beta chains below were found in one sample sequenced in a study of blood T cell repertoires in COVID-19. Using immunoSEQ multiplex PCR, the repertoire was profiled, and TCRdb retains in-frame clones only, with some absent. The repertoire holds roughly 130,000 clones, with approximately 87% as singletons. The sequencing input was peripheral blood. The receptors here all came from a woman in her fifties or sixties with acute or convalescent COVID-19.

The rearrangement joins TRBV9 to TRBJ2-1; 8 bases are a match to TRBD2. The CDR3 consists of 16 residues. From germline, CDR1 is SGDLS and CDR2 YYNGEE. V gave up 4 bases and J gave up 3 bases; unmatched junction bases: 9. The CDR3 nucleotides are TGTGCCAGCAGCATCCATAGCGGGACTCACTACAATGAGCAGTTCTTC. The encoded protein is CASSIHSGTHYNEQFF.

The chain recombines TRBV5-1 with TRBJ2-1, with a tentative D call TRBD2 (5 bases). The V gene lost 0 bases and the J gene lost 8 bases, with 12 bases spanning the gap. Germline CDR1 reads SGHRS; CDR2 reads YFSETQ. CDR3 length: 14 residues. The CDR3 here is CASSLASPGDEQFF. The CDR3 DNA follows: TGCGCCAGCAGCTTGGCCTCTCCCGGGGATGAGCAGTTCTTC.

The rearrangement joins TRBV23-1 to TRBJ2-5; weak D call: TRBD2 (5 bases). TRBV23-1 is an ORF, and what it does is uncertain. Trimming left V 8 bases short and J 4 bases short, with 17 bases between. The CDR3 totals 14 residues. In DNA form, the CDR3 reads TGCGCCAGCCAACCAGAGAGAGGGCGAGAGACCCAGTACTTC. Translation: CASQPERGRETQYF.

The rearrangement links TRBV19 to TRBJ1-1; D gene unclear. CDR1 is LNHDA, CDR2 SQIVND, per germline (reference sequence). The length of the CDR3 is 13 residues. The germline V and J ends were trimmed by 5 bases and 4 bases, with 11 bases remaining between them. This CDR3 is CASSGQVATEAFF. The CDR3 DNA reads TGTGCCAGTAGTGGGCAGGTTGCCACTGAAGCTTTCTTT.

This chain uses TRBV5-5 with TRBJ2-7, with TRBD1 matching over 10 bases. Germline V gene data show CDR1 as SGHKS and CDR2 as YYEKEE (reference sequence). V was clipped by 1 base and J by 4 bases; unmatched bases: 8. There are 16 residues in the CDR3. In DNA form, the CDR3 reads TGTGCCAGCAGCTTGAGGGGGGACAGGGGTACGTACGAGCAGTACTTC. This gives the protein CASSLRGDRGTYEQYF.

The genes are TRBV19 and TRBJ1-5, with 10 bases that match TRBD1. From germline, CDR1 is LNHDA and CDR2 SQIVND (reference sequence). The CDR3 runs 16 residues. V dropped 3 bases and J dropped 6; count of bases not matched to a gene: 8. CDR3 in DNA: TGTGCCAGTAGTATTCTGGGACAGGGGAGGCCTCAGCCCCAGCATTTT. Protein sequence: CASSILGQGRPQPQHF.

This sequence joins TRBV27 and TRBJ1-1, with TRBD1 matching over 7 bases. The CDR3 totals 14 residues. Germline CDR1 reads MNHEY; CDR2 reads SMNVEV (reference sequence). J was trimmed by 2 bases and V by 8 bases; bases with no gene match: 8. Here the CDR3 reads CASRGRGFNTEAFF. Here the CDR3 DNA reads TGTGCCAGCCGGGGCAGGGGGTTTAACACTGAAGCTTTCTTT.

This clone was observed once. This chain joins TRBV7-9 and TRBJ2-2, with D unresolved. Germline V gene data show CDR1 as SEHNR and CDR2 as FQNEAQ (reference sequence). The V end was cut by 3 bases, the J end by 3 bases, with 2 bases between. The CDR3 length is 12 residues. The CDR3 nucleotides are TGTGCCAGCAGCTTCGACACCGGGGAGCTGTTTTTT. It specifies CASSFDTGELFF.

V gene TRBV27 combines with J gene TRBJ1-1, with D unclear. The CDR3 spans 13 residues. Germline V gene sequence: CDR1 MNHEY, CDR2 SMNVEV (reference sequence). V lost 6 bases to trimming and J lost 9 bases, with 17 bases between them. The CDR3 reads CASSSAAATKAFF. The CDR3 DNA follows: TGTGCCAGCAGCTCGGCGGCGGCGACTAAAGCTTTCTTT.

This clone appeared a single time. V and J are TRBV6-5 and TRBJ1-5, with no clear D. Looked up from germline, CDR1 is MNHEY and CDR2 is SVGAGI. The germline V and J ends were trimmed by 8 bases and 0 bases, with 14 bases remaining between them. The CDR3 covers 15 residues. In DNA, the CDR3 is TGTGCCAGCCGTATACGGGTTTATAGCAATCAGCCCCAGCATTTT. Protein product: CASRIRVYSNQPQHF.

This clone was detected only once. V gene TRBV29-1 combines with J gene TRBJ2-3, with TRBD2 matching over 8 bases. V was clipped by 5 bases and J by 4 bases; unmatched bases: 8. The CDR3 contains 14 residues. Looked up from germline, CDR1 is SQVTM and CDR2 is ANQGSEA. In nucleotides, the CDR3 is TGCAGCGTTTCGAGCGGGAGTTTATCAGATACGCAGTATTTT. This gives the protein CSVSSGSLSDTQYF.

This clone was detected a few times. The gene calls are TRBV6-6 and TRBJ1-5; D is perhaps TRBD1 (5 bases). V was trimmed by 4 bases and J by 7 bases, leaving 20 bases between them. Germline loops: CDR1 MNHNY, CDR2 SVGAGI (reference sequence). The CDR3 is 16 residues long. Written as DNA, the CDR3 is TGTGCCAGCAGTTCAGAGGAACGTTGGGGGGAACAGCCCCAGCATTTT. It specifies CASSSEERWGEQPQHF.

About this clone itself: Additional DNA sequences in this sample encode the identical CDR3. The gene calls are TRBV3-1 (or the pseudogene TRBV3-2) and TRBJ1-1; D is perhaps TRBD1 (6 bases). Trimming removed 1 base at V and 1 base at J, with 7 bases between. Germline loops: CDR1 LGHDT, CDR2 YNNKEL (reference sequence). This CDR3 comprises 14 residues. CDR3 region: CASSQVGGNTEAFF. The CDR3 coding sequence is TGTGCCAGCAGCCAAGTAGGGGGGAACACTGAAGCTTTCTTT.

The chain employs TRBV6-5 and TRBJ2-2, with 7 bases matching TRBD2. Germline lookup yields CDR1 MNHEY and CDR2 SVGAGI. V lost 0 bases and J lost 4; bases outside the gene matches: 5. The CDR3 spans 16 residues. CDR3: CASSYSGEGPTGELFF. The CDR3 region has the DNA TGTGCCAGCAGTTACTCGGGGGAGGGCCCCACCGGGGAGCTGTTTTTT.

The chain couples TRBV10-3 to TRBJ1-6; perhaps TRBD1 as D (6 bases). Germline assignment: CDR1 ENHRY and CDR2 SYGVKD. V lost 10 bases and J 7 bases, leaving 23 bases between the germline ends. The CDR3 covers 16 residues. CDR3 nucleotide sequence: TGTGCCACGGGGGGGACTACAGGGATTGAGAATTCACCCCTCCACTTT. Its translation: CATGGTTGIENSPLHF.

This chain's CDR3 is CASSPTGAGGWEDTQYF. The CDR3 DNA sequence: TGTGCCAGCAGCCCGACCGGGGCGGGAGGATGGGAAGATACGCAGTATTTT. The chain couples TRBV9 to TRBJ2-3; 8 bases agree with TRBD2. J gave up 5 bases and V 4 bases, and 15 bases lay outside the gene matches. The CDR3 spans 17 residues. The germline V gene has CDR1 SGDLS and CDR2 YYNGEE.

J is TRBJ1-1 and V is TRBV12-3 or TRBV12-4; the D is unclear. Trimming removed 8 bases at V and 1 base at J, with 5 bases between. CDR3 length: 11 amino acids. CDR3 residues: CASSKNTEAFF. Here the CDR3 DNA reads TGTGCCAGCTCTAAGAACACTGAAGCTTTCTTT.

In DNA, the CDR3 is TGTGCCAGCAGCTTAGGTGGTCTAGCGGGAGGGGTCAATGAGCAGTTCTTC. This translates into CASSLGGLAGGVNEQFF. V usage is TRBV7-9 and J usage is TRBJ2-1; 12 bases fit TRBD2. Germline V lookup: CDR1 SEHNR, CDR2 FQNEAQ (reference sequence). V dropped 1 base and J dropped 6; count of bases not matched to a gene: 7. The CDR3 covers 17 residues.

V usage is TRBV24-1 and J usage is TRBJ1-6; the D is unclear. Trimming stripped 6 bases from V and 8 bases from J, with 10 bases between. CDR3 length: 13 amino acids. Germline CDR1 and CDR2: KGHDR and SFDVKD. This chain's CDR3 is CATSQTRDSPLHF. Here the CDR3 DNA reads TGTGCCACCAGTCAAACCCGGGATTCACCCCTCCACTTT.

The V call is TRBV24-1, the J call TRBJ2-2, with D possibly TRBD2 on 5 matching bases. The length of the CDR3 is 16 residues. V lost 1 base and J 4 bases, leaving 12 bases between the germline ends. CDR1 and CDR2 from the germline V gene are KGHDR and SFDVKD. CDR3 loop: CATSDFRSGFTGELFF. The CDR3 bases are TGTGCCACCAGTGATTTTCGGTCGGGATTCACCGGGGAGCTGTTTTTT.

The gene calls are TRBV5-1 and TRBJ2-5; D unresolved. CDR3 length: 13 residues. V was trimmed by 4 bases and J by 1 base, leaving 8 bases between them. Per germline, CDR1 SGHRS and CDR2 YFSETQ. The CDR3 DNA follows: TGCGCCAGCAGCGCCGGGTCCCAAGAGACCCAGTACTTC. It codes for CASSAGSQETQYF.

The J gene is TRBJ2-7, the V gene TRBV6-1; TRBD1 agrees at 9 bases. Germline V lookup: CDR1 MNHNS, CDR2 SASEGT. The CDR3 runs to 15 residues. With V trimmed by 5 bases and J by 12 bases, 17 bases remained unmatched. CDR3 in amino acids: CASSFHRDRVVKGYF. The DNA for the CDR3 is TGTGCCAGCAGTTTCCACCGGGACAGGGTTGTAAAAGGGTACTTC.

This chain connects TRBV27 to TRBJ2-2; D not certain. CDR1 MNHEY and CDR2 SMNVEV come from the germline V gene (reference sequence). The CDR3 totals 14 residues. Trimming shortened V by 4 bases and J by 0 bases, and 6 bases separated the two germline ends. This chain's CDR3 is CASSYSANTGELFF. For the CDR3, the DNA is TGTGCCAGCAGTTACTCGGCGAACACCGGGGAGCTGTTTTTT.

This sequence joins TRBV25-1 and TRBJ2-1; 12 nucleotides line up with TRBD2. The CDR3 consists of 16 residues. CDR1 and CDR2 (germline): MGHDK, SYGVNS. V lost 3 bases, J lost 7 bases, and 7 bases stayed unmatched. CDR3 region: CASSDPGTSGSNEQFF. The DNA for the CDR3 is TGTGCCAGCAGTGACCCCGGGACTAGCGGGTCAAATGAGCAGTTCTTC.

This clone appeared once. The gene calls are TRBV29-1 and TRBJ2-1; 10 bases fit TRBD2. The CDR3 length is 14 residues. Germline V gene lookup returns CDR1 SQVTM and CDR2 ANQGSEA. V trimming: 7 bases; J trimming: 3 bases; junction bases outside the gene matches: 6. The CDR3 region has the DNA TGCAGCGGGCGCCTAGCGGGAGTCTACAATGAGCAGTTCTTC. It translates to CSGRLAGVYNEQFF.